A single sample gave rise to the 27 T cell receptor delta chains below, sequenced in a study of gamma-delta chains in newborns, infants, children. TCRdb used CATT to re-call clones from the reads. There are more than 9,000 delta-chain clones in the sample; approximately 9.5% occur only once, and approximately 9% lies in the top ten. Sequencing used blood. Receptors were obtained from a child who was a newborn, infant or young child, either healthy, febrile or measles-vaccinated (not recorded which).

The V gene is TRDV2, the J gene TRDJ3, with D maybe TRDD3 (5 bases). V was pared by 0 bases and J by 0 bases, with 17 bases between. Germline V gene lookup returns CDR1 GEAIGNYY and CDR2 EKD. The CDR3 contains 20 residues. The CDR3 region has the DNA TGTGCCTGTGACACCTTGCACGGGGGCTACCACTCCTGGGACACCCGACAGATGTTTTTC. Amino acids: CACDTLHGGYHSWDTRQMFF.

The CDR3 spells CACDTVYTGGYSWDTRQMFF. For the CDR3, the DNA is TGTGCCTGTGACACCGTGTATACTGGGGGATACTCCTGGGACACCCGACAGATGTTTTTC. The chain joins TRDV2 to TRDJ3, with TRDD3 identical over 11 bases. J gave up 0 bases and V 0 bases, and 6 bases lay outside the gene matches. CDR1 is GEAIGNYY and CDR2 is EKD in the germline V gene. The CDR3 has 20 amino acids.

By sample share, this clone is medium-sized (0.01 to 0.1%). The chain's CDR3 is CACDTGGLLSSWDTRQMFF. The CDR3 DNA is TGTGCCTGTGACACCGGGGGACTACTTAGCTCCTGGGACACCCGACAGATGTTTTTC. The V and J genes are TRDV2 and TRDJ3; D is perhaps TRDD3 (6 bases). The V end was cut by 0 bases, the J end by 0 bases, with 14 bases between. The CDR3 runs to 19 residues. Germline CDR1 and CDR2: GEAIGNYY and EKD.

By frequency in the sample, this clone is medium-sized. The same CDR3 arises from other DNA sequences in this sample as well. The chain employs TRDV2 and TRDJ3; 12 nucleotides agree with TRDD3. This CDR3 contains 19 residues. V dropped 2 bases and J dropped 2; count of bases not matched to a gene: 6. Germline loops: CDR1 GEAIGNYY, CDR2 EKD. The CDR3 sequence: CACDNVLGDTAWDTRQMFF. CDR3 DNA sequence: TGTGCCTGTGACAACGTACTGGGGGATACTGCCTGGGACACCCGACAGATGTTTTTC.

As for this clone: A read error is possible here, since a much larger clone lies one base away. This sample includes further DNA sequences coding for the same CDR3. The CDR3 DNA sequence: TGTGCCTGTGACACCGGGGGATCCGGCTCCTGGGACACCCGACAGATGTTTTTC. It yields the protein CACDTGGSGSWDTRQMFF. The chain carries TRDV2 and TRDJ3, with 7 nucleotides matching TRDD3. The CDR3 spans 18 residues. Germline CDR1 is GEAIGNYY and CDR2 is EKD. The ends lost 0 bases at V and 0 bases at J; junction bases unmatched: 4.

This clone occurred a few times. Within the sample, other DNA sequences also encode this same CDR3. The chain has TRDV2 and TRDJ1, with 12 bases matching TRDD3. CDR3 length: 16 amino acids. The V gene's germline CDR1 is GEAIGNYY and CDR2 EKD. J was trimmed by 1 base and V by 3 bases; bases with no gene match: 5. CDR3: CACDQLGDTRTDKLIF. The DNA of the CDR3 is TGTGCCTGTGACCAACTGGGGGATACACGCACCGATAAACTCATCTTT.

Only a few counts were recorded for this clone. The chain uses TRDV2 and TRDJ3; 11 bases map to TRDD3. The germline V gene encodes CDR1 GEAIGNYY and CDR2 EKD. The CDR3 covers 21 residues. J gave up 0 bases and V 0 bases, and 9 bases lay outside the gene matches. DNA of the CDR3: TGTGCCTGTGACACCGCCTGGGGGATACAAAAAGGCTCCTGGGACACCCGACAGATGTTTTTC. Amino acids: CACDTAWGIQKGSWDTRQMFF.

This clone was recorded a few times. The chain has TRDV2 and TRDJ3; 9 bases map to TRDD3. CDR3 length: 19 residues. Germline trimming cut 3 bases from V and 1 base from J; bases unmatched to any gene: 9. Looked up from germline, CDR1 is GEAIGNYY and CDR2 is EKD. The CDR3 loop reads CACDLTGGRSSWDTRQMFF. The DNA for the CDR3 is TGTGCCTGTGACCTTACTGGGGGACGAAGTTCCTGGGACACCCGACAGATGTTTTTC.

This clone is medium-sized (0.01 to 0.1%) by share. The genes are TRDV2 and TRDJ1; 10 bases are a match to TRDD3. The germline V gene encodes CDR1 GEAIGNYY and CDR2 EKD. CDR3 length equals 20 residues. Trimming took 0 bases from V and 0 from J; bases not matched to a gene: 15. The CDR3 spells CACDTVPLPGGYWDTDKLIF. The DNA of the CDR3 is TGTGCCTGTGACACCGTCCCCCTACCTGGGGGATATTGGGACACCGATAAACTCATCTTT.

On this clone: Its ends do not fully match the called genes, so a read error is possible. The sample carries other DNA sequences with the same CDR3. The chain is built from TRDV2 and TRDJ1, with 8 bases identical to TRDD3. This CDR3 comprises 14 residues. Germline V gives CDR1 GEAIGNYY, CDR2 EKD. This CDR3 is CACDPWGRSDKLIF. In DNA form, the CDR3 reads TGTGCCTGCGACCCCTGGGGGAGGTCCGACAAACTCATCTTT.

This clone came up a few times. It may be a read error: a sequence one base away is much more abundant. The V call is TRDV2, the J call TRDJ1; 10 bases fit TRDD3. The J segment lost 2 bases and the V segment lost 3 bases, leaving 14 bases of the junction unmatched. This CDR3 spans 18 amino acids. Germline CDR1 GEAIGNYY, CDR2 EKD. The CDR3 loop is CACDSGYRGDTRTDKLIF. CDR3 DNA: TGTGCCTGTGACTCCGGTTACCGGGGGGATACGAGGACCGATAAACTCATCTTT.

This chain joins TRDV2 and TRDJ1; 11 nucleotides agree with TRDD3. The CDR3 loop spans 19 amino acids. Germline CDR1 reads GEAIGNYY; CDR2 reads EKD. The V segment lost 1 base and the J segment 1 base; nucleotides outside the gene matches: 13. This chain's CDR3 is CACDTLPVLGDSPTDKLIF. CDR3 DNA: TGTGCCTGTGACACTCTCCCTGTACTGGGGGATAGCCCCACCGATAAACTCATCTTT.

This clone was observed a few times. This may be a read error: a much more frequent sequence differs by one nucleotide. The rearrangement uses TRDV2 and TRDJ3; 8 nucleotides align to TRDD3. The CDR3 loop spans 18 amino acids. The germline CDR1 and CDR2 sequences are GEAIGNYY and EKD. The junction had 6 bases not matched to a gene; V was cut back by 3 bases and J by 0 bases. The CDR3 is CACDAAGGGSWDTRQMFF. CDR3 DNA sequence: TGTGCCTGTGACGCCGCTGGGGGAGGCTCCTGGGACACCCGACAGATGTTTTTC.

This clone has more than one count but fewer than ten. J is TRDJ3 and V is TRDV2; 7 bases are a match to TRDD3. With 3 bases clipped from V and 2 bases from J, the junction kept 6 bases outside the gene matches. The CDR3 spans 17 residues. The germline gives CDR1 GEAIGNYY, CDR2 EKD. Here the CDR3 reads CACDLTGATWDTRQMFF. CDR3 in DNA: TGTGCCTGTGACCTTACTGGGGCCACCTGGGACACCCGACAGATGTTTTTC.

This clone ranks as medium-sized. The sample holds other DNA sequences that translate to the same CDR3. The rearrangement uses TRDV2 and TRDJ3; TRDD3 matches 10 bases. V was clipped by 0 bases and J by 0 bases; unmatched bases: 13. This CDR3 comprises 22 residues. Germline CDR1 and CDR2: GEAIGNYY and EKD. For the CDR3, the DNA is TGTGCCTGTGACACCGACCCCACTGGGGGATTTCATTCCTCCTGGGACACCCGACAGATGTTTTTC. Translating it yields CACDTDPTGGFHSSWDTRQMFF.

The chain is built from TRDV2 and TRDJ3, with TRDD3 identical over 12 bases. The CDR3 runs to 20 residues. Germline values: CDR1 GEAIGNYY, CDR2 EKD. V was pared by 2 bases and J by 0 bases, with 7 bases of the junction left unmatched. CDR3 bases: TGTGCCTGTGACAGTACTGGGGGATACCCCAGCTCCTGGGACACCCGACAGATGTTTTTC. This translates into CACDSTGGYPSSWDTRQMFF.

In its sample, this clone ranks as medium-sized. J is TRDJ1 and V is TRDV2, with 8 positions matching TRDD3. Germline lookup yields CDR1 GEAIGNYY and CDR2 EKD. Trimming at V came to 5 bases and at J to 0 bases, leaving 13 bases not matched to a gene. The length of the CDR3 is 17 residues. The CDR3 here is CACVQMKTGGNTDKLIF. CDR3 nucleotides: TGTGCCTGTGTTCAAATGAAAACTGGGGGGAACACCGATAAACTCATCTTT.

This clone was detected a few times. In the same sample, other DNA sequences code for this CDR3. The genes are TRDV2 and TRDJ1; TRDD3 matches at 8 bases. V lost 1 base, J lost 0 bases, and 3 bases stayed unmatched. CDR3 size: 15 residues. Germline V CDR1 and CDR2: GEAIGNYY, EKD. CDR3 nucleotides: TGTGCCTGTGACACATTACTGGGGGACACCGATAAACTCATCTTT. Translation gives CACDTLLGDTDKLIF.

This chain connects TRDV2 to TRDJ3; D possibly uses TRDD2 or TRDD3 (5 bases each). The V gene lost 3 bases and the J gene lost 0 bases, with 14 bases spanning the gap. The germline gives CDR1 GEAIGNYY, CDR2 EKD. CDR3 length equals 18 residues. CDR3 protein: CACDSLLASSWDTRQMFF. The CDR3 DNA sequence: TGTGCCTGTGACTCCCTACTGGCCAGCTCCTGGGACACCCGACAGATGTTTTTC.

About this clone itself: A read error is likely here: a far larger clone is one base away. The chain couples TRDV2 to TRDJ3; maybe TRDD3 (5 bases). From germline, CDR1 is GEAIGNYY and CDR2 EKD. V was cut by 0 bases and J by 1 base, with 18 bases left in between. This CDR3 is 20 amino acids long. CDR3 residues: CACDTWGLISRSWDTRQMFF. The CDR3, as DNA: TGTGCCTGTGACACCTGGGGACTCATTTCCCGTTCCTGGGACACCCGACAGATGTTTTTC.

The chain combines TRDV2 with TRDJ3, with 9 positions matching TRDD3. This CDR3 is built from 20 residues. The J segment lost 0 bases and the V segment lost 3 bases, leaving 11 bases of the junction unmatched. CDR1 GEAIGNYY and CDR2 EKD come from the germline V gene. Here the CDR3 DNA reads TGTGCCTGTGACCCAGCCAGCTGGGGGATCAGCTCCTGGGACACCCGACAGATGTTTTTC. Its translation: CACDPASWGISSWDTRQMFF.

This clone was counted between two and nine times. V is TRDV1 and J is TRDJ1; 10 bases align to TRDD3. Looked up from germline, CDR1 is TSWWSYY and CDR2 is QGS. V shed 0 bases and J 0 bases; nucleotides not matched to a gene: 10. The CDR3 consists of 19 residues. The CDR3 DNA sequence: TGTGCTCTTGGGGAACTTTCGGGGGGATACGCGGTGTACACCGATAAACTCATCTTT. Translation: CALGELSGGYAVYTDKLIF.

This clone turned up a few times. It differs at one base from a far larger clone, so likely a read error. The rearrangement uses TRDV2 and TRDJ3; TRDD3 matches at 9 bases. CDR1 and CDR2 from the germline V gene are GEAIGNYY and EKD. This CDR3 comprises 17 residues. DNA for the CDR3: TGTGCCCGTGACAGTACTGGGGGATCCTGGGACACCCGACAGATGTTTTTC. The encoded protein is CARDSTGGSWDTRQMFF.

This clone has only a few counts. This likely reflects a read error, since a far larger clone is one base away. The same CDR3 arises from other DNA sequences in this sample as well. The V and J genes are TRDV2 and TRDJ1, with 8 bases lining up with TRDD3. The CDR3 contains 15 residues. Germline V gives CDR1 GEAIGNYY, CDR2 EKD. Written as DNA, the CDR3 is TGTGCCTGTGACCCCCTGCTGGGGGACACCGACAAACTCATCTTT. It encodes CACDPLLGDTDKLIF.

This clone was detected only a few times. Germline is not matched at one junction end, which may reflect a read error. The chain joins TRDV2 to TRDJ3; a weak D match, TRDD3 (5 bases). CDR1 and CDR2 (germline): GEAIGNYY, EKD. The CDR3 consists of 18 residues. The CDR3 DNA follows: TGTGCCTGTGACACCGGGGGTTTCAGCTCCTGGGACACCCGACAGGTGTTTTTC. The encoded protein is CACDTGGFSSWDTRQVFF.

This clone has more than one count but fewer than ten. The chain carries TRDV2 and TRDJ3, with 9 bases that match TRDD3. Trimming removed 1 base from V and 0 bases from J; junction bases left unmatched: 6. In germline, CDR1 is GEAIGNYY, CDR2 EKD. CDR3 size: 19 residues. CDR3 DNA: TGTGCCTGTGACACGGCGGGGATACGCCCCTCCTGGGACACCCGACAGATGTTTTTC. This translates into CACDTAGIRPSWDTRQMFF.

V is TRDV2 and J is TRDJ1, with 7 bases aligning to TRDD3. CDR3 size: 18 residues. With V trimmed by 0 bases and J by 4 bases, 16 bases remained unmatched. Germline V gives CDR1 GEAIGNYY, CDR2 EKD. The CDR3 sequence: CACDTVDWGPRHGDKLIF. The CDR3 DNA reads as TGTGCCTGTGACACCGTGGACTGGGGCCCAAGACACGGCGATAAACTCATCTTT.